This TCR beta chain was found in a study of blood T cells in healthy people across ages. With regard to this clonotype: Its antigen is still unknown.

Notes on the study in general: Diversity of TCR beta per million T cells declined in a roughly linear way with age. More naive CD4+ cells and higher diversity marked long-lived donors relative to aged donors.

PBMCs were isolated at a quantity of at least 6 million per sample. Trimming cost V 2 bases and J 7 bases; bases outside gene matches: 6. The CDR3 is 13 residues long. CDR1 is DFQATT, CDR2 SNEGSKA, per germline (reference sequence). A sample-barcoded 5' primer and a J-beta primer mix were used in a second PCR of roughly 6 to 12 cycles. TCRdb independently ran MiXCR on the 5' RACE reads; one entry per CDR3 protein. The table lists some 640,000 distinct CDR3 sequences, 45% to 50% of them singletons, with roughly 34% in the top ten. The source material was blood. This clonotype was sampled from a woman in her sixties in good health. The chain joins TRBV20-1 to TRBJ2-7, with 9 bases matching TRBD2. The CDR3 bases are TGCAGTGCTAGACTAGCGGGATGGGGAGAGCAGTACTTC. This translates into CSARLAGWGEQYF.